The source of this T cell receptor beta chain is a study of OX40 agonist ivuxolimab in advanced cancers. Study details: An agonistic anti-OX40 (CD134) antibody, ivuxolimab, was used to treat the patients. Patients received intravenous ivuxolimab every 2 weeks at 0.01 to 10 mg/kg.

The V gene's germline CDR1 is SGHTA and CDR2 FQGNSA. CDR3 length: 16 residues. V dropped 6 bases and J dropped 4; count of bases not matched to a gene: 9. The repertoire was sequenced with immunoSEQ multiplex PCR; TCRdb's copy has only in-frame clones and lacks some. The sample yields roughly 48,000 clones, approximately 86% seen once. The source of this sequence is an adult with an advanced solid tumor such as melanoma, head and neck, liver or kidney cancer. Sequenced material: CD4+ or CD8+ T cells sorted from blood, taken in a trial of the OX40 agonist ivuxolimab. The chain recombines TRBV7-2 with TRBJ2-3; TRBD2 agrees at 11 bases. CDR3 in amino acids: CASRSNSGGAPDTQYF. CDR3 coding DNA: TGTGCCAGCAGATCTAATAGCGGGGGGGCCCCAGATACGCAGTATTTT. Combining the CDR3 with reference TRBV7-2 and TRBJ2-3 gives the whole variable domain GAGVSQSPSNKVTEKGKDVELRCDPISGHTALYWYRQSLGQGLEFLIYFQGNSAPDKSGLPSDRFSAERTGGSVSTLTIQRTQQEDSAVYLCASRSNSGGAPDTQYFGPGTRLTVL.